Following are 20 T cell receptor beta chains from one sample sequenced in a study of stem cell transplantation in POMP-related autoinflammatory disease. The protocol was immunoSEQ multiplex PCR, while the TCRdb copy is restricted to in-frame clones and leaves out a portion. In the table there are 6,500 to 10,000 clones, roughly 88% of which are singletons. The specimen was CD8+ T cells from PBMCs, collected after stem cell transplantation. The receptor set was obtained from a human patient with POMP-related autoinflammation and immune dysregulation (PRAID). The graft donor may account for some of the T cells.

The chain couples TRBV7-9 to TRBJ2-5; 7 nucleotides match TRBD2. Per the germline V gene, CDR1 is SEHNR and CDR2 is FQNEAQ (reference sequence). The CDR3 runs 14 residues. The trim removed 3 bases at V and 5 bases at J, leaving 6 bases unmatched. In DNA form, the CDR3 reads TGTGCCAGCAGCTTCGGGGGGATCCGGGAGACCCAGTACTTC. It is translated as CASSFGGIRETQYF.

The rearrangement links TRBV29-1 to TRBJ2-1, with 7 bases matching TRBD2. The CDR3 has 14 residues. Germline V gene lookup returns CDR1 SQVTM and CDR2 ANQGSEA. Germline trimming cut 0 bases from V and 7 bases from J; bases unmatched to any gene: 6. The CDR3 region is CSVEDSGGGNEQFF. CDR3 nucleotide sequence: TGCAGCGTTGAAGATTCGGGAGGAGGAAATGAGCAGTTCTTC.

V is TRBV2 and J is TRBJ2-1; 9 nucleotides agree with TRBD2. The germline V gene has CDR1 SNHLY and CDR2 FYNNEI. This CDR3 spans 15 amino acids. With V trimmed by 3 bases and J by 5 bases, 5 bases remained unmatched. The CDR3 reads CASSEWIAGDNEQFF. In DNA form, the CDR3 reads TGTGCCAGCAGTGAGTGGATAGCGGGAGACAATGAGCAGTTCTTC. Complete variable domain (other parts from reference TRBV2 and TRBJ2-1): EPEVTQTPSHQVTQMGQEVILRCVPISNHLYFYWYRQILGQKVEFLVSFYNNEISEKSEIFDDQFSVERPDGSNFTLKIRSTKLEDSAMYFCASSEWIAGDNEQFFGPGTRLTVL.

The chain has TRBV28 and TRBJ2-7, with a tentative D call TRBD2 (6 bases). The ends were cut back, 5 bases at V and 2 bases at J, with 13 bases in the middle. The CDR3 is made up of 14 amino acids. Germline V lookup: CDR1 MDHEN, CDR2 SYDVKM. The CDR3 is CASSLETSTYEQYF. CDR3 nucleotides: TGTGCCAGCAGTCTCGAGACTAGTACCTACGAGCAGTACTTC. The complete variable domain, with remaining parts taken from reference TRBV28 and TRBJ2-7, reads DVKVTQSSRYLVKRTGEKVFLECVQDMDHENMFWYRQDPGLGLRLIYFSYDVKMKEKGDIPEGYSVSREKKERFSLILESASTNQTSMYLCASSLETSTYEQYFGPGTRLTVT.

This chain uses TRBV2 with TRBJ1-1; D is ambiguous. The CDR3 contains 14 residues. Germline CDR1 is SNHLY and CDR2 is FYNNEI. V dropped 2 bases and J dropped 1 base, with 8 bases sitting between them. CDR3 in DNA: TGTGCCAGCAGTGAATGGGCAGGGAACACTGAAGCTTTCTTT. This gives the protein CASSEWAGNTEAFF.

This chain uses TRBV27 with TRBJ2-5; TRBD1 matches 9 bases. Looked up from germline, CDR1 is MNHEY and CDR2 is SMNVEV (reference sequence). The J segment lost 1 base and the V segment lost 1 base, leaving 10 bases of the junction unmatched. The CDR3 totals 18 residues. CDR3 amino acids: CASSLFVPQGALQETQYF. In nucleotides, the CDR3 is TGTGCCAGCAGTTTATTTGTCCCACAGGGGGCCCTCCAAGAGACCCAGTACTTC.

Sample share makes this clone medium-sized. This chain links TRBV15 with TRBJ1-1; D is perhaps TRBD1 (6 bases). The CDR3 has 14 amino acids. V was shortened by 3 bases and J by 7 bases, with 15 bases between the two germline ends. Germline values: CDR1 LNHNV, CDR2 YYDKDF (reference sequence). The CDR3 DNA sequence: TGTGCCACCAGCAGCCCCCGGGGACATCTTGAAGCTTTCTTT. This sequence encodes CATSSPRGHLEAFF.

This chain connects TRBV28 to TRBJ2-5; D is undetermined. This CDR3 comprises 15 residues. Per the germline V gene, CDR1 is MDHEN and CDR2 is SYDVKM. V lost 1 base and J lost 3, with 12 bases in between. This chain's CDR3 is CASSLSLRGKETQYF. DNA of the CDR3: TGTGCCAGCAGTTTATCCCTCCGCGGAAAAGAGACCCAGTACTTC.

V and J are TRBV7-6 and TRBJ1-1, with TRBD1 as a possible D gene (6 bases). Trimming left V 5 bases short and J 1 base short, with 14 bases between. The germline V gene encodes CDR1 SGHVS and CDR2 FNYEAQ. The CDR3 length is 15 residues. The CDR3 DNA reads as TGTGCCAGCAGCCCCGGACAGCTAACGAACACTGAAGCTTTCTTT. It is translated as CASSPGQLTNTEAFF.

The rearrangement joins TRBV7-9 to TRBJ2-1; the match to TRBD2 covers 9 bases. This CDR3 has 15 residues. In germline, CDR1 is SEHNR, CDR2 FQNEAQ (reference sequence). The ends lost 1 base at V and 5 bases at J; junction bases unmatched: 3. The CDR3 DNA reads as TGTGCCAGCAGCTTAGTACTAGCGGGCCACAATGAGCAGTTCTTC. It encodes CASSLVLAGHNEQFF.

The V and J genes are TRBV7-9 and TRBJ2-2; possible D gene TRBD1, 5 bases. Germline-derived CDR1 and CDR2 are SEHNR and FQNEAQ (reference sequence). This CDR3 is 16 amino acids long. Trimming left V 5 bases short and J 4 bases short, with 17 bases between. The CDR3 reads CASSLGKGLGTGELFF. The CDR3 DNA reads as TGTGCCAGCAGCCTGGGGAAGGGGCTGGGCACCGGGGAGCTGTTTTTT.

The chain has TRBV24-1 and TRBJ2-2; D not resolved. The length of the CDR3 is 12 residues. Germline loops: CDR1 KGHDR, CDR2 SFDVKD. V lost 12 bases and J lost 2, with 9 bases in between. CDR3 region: CASQINTGELFF. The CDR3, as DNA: TGTGCCTCACAGATTAACACCGGGGAGCTGTTTTTT.

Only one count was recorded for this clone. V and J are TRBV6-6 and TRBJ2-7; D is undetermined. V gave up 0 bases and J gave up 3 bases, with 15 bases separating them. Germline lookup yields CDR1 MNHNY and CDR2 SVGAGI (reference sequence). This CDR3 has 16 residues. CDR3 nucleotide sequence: TGTGCCAGCAGTTACTCGGTTCAAGCCGAACACTACGAGCAGTACGTC. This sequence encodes CASSYSVQAEHYEQYV.

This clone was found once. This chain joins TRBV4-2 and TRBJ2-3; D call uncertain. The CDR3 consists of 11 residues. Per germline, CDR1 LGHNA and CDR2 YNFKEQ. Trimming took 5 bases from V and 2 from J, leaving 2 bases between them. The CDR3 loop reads CASSNTDTQYF. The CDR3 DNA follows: TGTGCCAGCAGCAACACAGATACGCAGTATTTT.

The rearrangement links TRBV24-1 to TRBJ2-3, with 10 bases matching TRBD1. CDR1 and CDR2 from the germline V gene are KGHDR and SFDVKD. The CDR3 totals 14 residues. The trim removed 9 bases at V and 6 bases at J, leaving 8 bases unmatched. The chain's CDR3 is CATAGTGVADTQYF. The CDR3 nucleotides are TGTGCCACCGCCGGGACAGGGGTGGCGGATACGCAGTATTTT.

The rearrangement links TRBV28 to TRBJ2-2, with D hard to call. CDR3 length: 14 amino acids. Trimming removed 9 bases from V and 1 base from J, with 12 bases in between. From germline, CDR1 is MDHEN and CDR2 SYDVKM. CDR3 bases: TGTGCCAGTGCCCCCCCAGAGAACACCGGGGAGCTGTTTTTT. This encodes CASAPPENTGELFF. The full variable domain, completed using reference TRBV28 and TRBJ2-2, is DVKVTQSSRYLVKRTGEKVFLECVQDMDHENMFWYRQDPGLGLRLIYFSYDVKMKEKGDIPEGYSVSREKKERFSLILESASTNQTSMYLCASAPPENTGELFFGEGSRLTVL.

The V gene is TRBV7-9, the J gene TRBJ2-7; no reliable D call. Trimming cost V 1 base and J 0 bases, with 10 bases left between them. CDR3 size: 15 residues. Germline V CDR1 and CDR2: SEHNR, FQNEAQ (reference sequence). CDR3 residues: CASSLGAESSYEQYF. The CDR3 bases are TGTGCCAGCAGCTTAGGGGCCGAGAGCTCCTACGAGCAGTACTTC.

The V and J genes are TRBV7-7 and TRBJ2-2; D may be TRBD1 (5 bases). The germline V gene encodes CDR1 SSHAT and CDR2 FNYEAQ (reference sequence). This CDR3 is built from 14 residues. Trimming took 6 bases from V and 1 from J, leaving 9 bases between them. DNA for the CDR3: TGTGCCAGCAGTGACAGTCTGAACACCGGGGAGCTGTTTTTT. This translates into CASSDSLNTGELFF. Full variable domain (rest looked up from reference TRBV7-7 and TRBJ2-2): GAGVSQSPRYKVTKRGQDVTLRCDPISSHATLYWYQQALGQGPEFLTYFNYEAQPDKSGLPSDRFSAERPEGSISTLTIQRTEQRDSAMYRCASSDSLNTGELFFGEGSRLTVL.

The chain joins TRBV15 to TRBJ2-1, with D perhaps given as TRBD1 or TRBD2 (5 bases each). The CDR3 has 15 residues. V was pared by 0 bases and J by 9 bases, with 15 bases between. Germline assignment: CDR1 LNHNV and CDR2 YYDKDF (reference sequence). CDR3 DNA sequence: TGTGCCACCAGCAGAGATCCGGGACCCCCCAGTGAGCAGTTCTTC. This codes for CATSRDPGPPSEQFF.

The CDR3: CASSSGLAQNTGELFF. The CDR3 DNA sequence: TGTGCCAGCAGTTCCGGACTAGCACAGAACACCGGGGAGCTGTTTTTT. This chain uses TRBV6-5 with TRBJ2-2; 8 bases align to TRBD2. Germline lookup yields CDR1 MNHEY and CDR2 SVGAGI. CDR3 length: 16 amino acids. V shed 4 bases, J shed 1 base, and the junction held 5 bases outside the gene matches.